One T cell receptor (beta chain) is described in this entry. The sample belongs to a study of blood T cell repertoires in COVID-19. Study details: PBMCs, B-cell-depleted T cells, or T cells were the source of the cDNA or gDNA that made up the material.

In the study's own analysis: Estimates of nucleated cell counts were drawn from the amplification of reference gene primers. Libraries were prepared by immunoSEQ multiplex PCR; TCRdb keeps only in-frame clonotypes and omits some of them. V and J calls plus clone size are reproduced from that table; the DNA served to infer D and trimming. The sample consists of about 250,000 clones, 88% of them appearing once. Specimen: peripheral blood. The receptor's source is a woman aged 30 to 39 with acute or convalescent COVID-19.

This CDR3 is CASSIPAQAFF. The CDR3 DNA is TGTGCCAGTAGTATTCCCGCCCAGGCTTTCTTT. The chain has TRBV19 and TRBJ1-1; D ambiguous. The germline V gene has CDR1 LNHDA and CDR2 SQIVND (reference sequence). The CDR3 extends over 11 amino acids. Trimming shortened V by 3 bases and J by 11 bases, and 10 bases separated the two germline ends.